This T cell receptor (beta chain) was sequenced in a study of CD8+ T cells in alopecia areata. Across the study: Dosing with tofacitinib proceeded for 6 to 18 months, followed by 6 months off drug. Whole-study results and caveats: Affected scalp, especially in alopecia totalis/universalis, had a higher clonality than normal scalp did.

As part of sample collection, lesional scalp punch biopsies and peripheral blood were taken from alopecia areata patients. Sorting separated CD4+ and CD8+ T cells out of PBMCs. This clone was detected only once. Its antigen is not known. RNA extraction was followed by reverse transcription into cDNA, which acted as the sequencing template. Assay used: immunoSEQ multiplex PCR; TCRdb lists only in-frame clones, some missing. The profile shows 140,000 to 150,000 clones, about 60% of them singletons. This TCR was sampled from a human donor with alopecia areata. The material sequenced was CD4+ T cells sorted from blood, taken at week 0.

CDR3 DNA: TGTGCCAGCAGTGCGGGACAGACTAATCAGCCCCAGCATTTT. This encodes CASSAGQTNQPQHF. V and J are TRBV2 and TRBJ1-5; 7 bases align to TRBD1. J lost 4 bases, V lost 4 bases, and 4 bases had no gene match. This CDR3 has 14 amino acids. Per the germline V gene, CDR1 is SNHLY and CDR2 is FYNNEI.